The 21 T cell receptor beta chains in this list originate from one sample, sequenced in a study of CD8 T cells in ankylosing spondylitis. TCRdb reprocessed the 5' RACE reads with MiXCR, giving one entry per CDR3 protein. The sample has roughly 260,000 distinct CDR3 sequences, around 18% seen once. Input material: blood, either unsorted or a sorted T cell fraction (not recorded which). The receptors shown here come from a male donor with ankylosing spondylitis or in good health (not recorded which).

This clonotype showed up many times. The rearrangement uses TRBV28 and TRBJ2-7; 9 bases fit TRBD1. Germline assignment: CDR1 MDHEN and CDR2 SYDVKM. After removal of 6 bases from V and 1 base from J, the junction contained 4 bases not matched to a gene. The CDR3 spans 14 residues. CDR3 protein: CASSSDRGSYEQYV. CDR3 coding DNA: TGTGCCAGCAGCTCGGACAGGGGTTCCTACGAGCAGTACGTC.

This clonotype was seen a handful of times. This rearrangement joins TRBV29-1 to TRBJ2-1, with TRBD1 matching over 10 bases. CDR3 size: 20 residues. Unmatched junction bases numbered 23, after V lost 3 bases and J lost 6 bases. CDR1 SQVTM and CDR2 ANQGSEA come from the germline V gene. The CDR3 DNA follows: TGCAGCGTTGAGTACTTAGGTTTTGGGACAGGGGACTCTCCCCGCAATGAGCAGTTCTTC. Translation: CSVEYLGFGTGDSPRNEQFF.

The rearrangement links TRBV3-1 to TRBJ2-7; either TRBD1 or TRBD2 may fit D (6 bases each). Germline CDR1 and CDR2: LGHDT and YNNKEL (reference sequence). CDR3 length equals 16 residues. The V end was cut by 3 bases, the J end by 4 bases, with 19 bases between. The CDR3 DNA sequence: TGTGCCAGCAGCCAGGAGGGAGACAGGACCCTTTACGAGCAGTACGTC. Its translation is CASSQEGDRTLYEQYV.

This sequence joins TRBV29-1 and TRBJ2-1; 8 bases map to TRBD2. The ends lost 6 bases at V and 3 bases at J; junction bases unmatched: 7. The CDR3 contains 14 residues. Germline lookup yields CDR1 SQVTM and CDR2 ANQGSEA. CDR3 loop: CSVRTSSHYNEQFF. As DNA, the CDR3 is TGCAGCGTCCGGACTAGCTCCCACTACAATGAGCAGTTCTTC.

This clonotype appeared a few times. This chain uses TRBV12-3 or TRBV12-4 with TRBJ1-1, with 11 bases lining up with TRBD1. The CDR3 covers 14 residues. Trimming at V came to 6 bases and at J to 5 bases, leaving 5 bases not matched to a gene. The chain's CDR3 is CASRSRDRGTEAFF. The CDR3 DNA reads as TGTGCCAGCAGATCCCGGGACAGGGGGACTGAAGCTTTCTTT.

This clonotype appeared a few times. The V gene is TRBV28, the J gene TRBJ1-2; D is possibly TRBD1 (5 bases). Germline loops: CDR1 MDHEN, CDR2 SYDVKM. The CDR3 is 13 residues long. V was clipped by 8 bases and J by 1 base, with 11 bases between them. The CDR3 is CASGDGVNYGYTF. CDR3 sequence (DNA): TGTGCCAGCGGGGACGGGGTTAACTATGGCTACACCTTC.

This clonotype has at least ten counts. The genes are TRBV28 and TRBJ2-5; 7 bases are shared with TRBD1. CDR1 is MDHEN and CDR2 is SYDVKM in the germline V gene. The length of the CDR3 is 16 residues. V trimming: 3 bases; J trimming: 1 base; junction bases outside the gene matches: 8. The chain's CDR3 is CASSFRDRALQETQYF. As DNA, the CDR3 is TGTGCCAGCAGTTTCCGCGACAGGGCCCTCCAAGAGACCCAGTACTTC.

This clonotype came up many times. This chain connects TRBV5-1 to TRBJ2-5; TRBD1 aligns across 7 bases. Germline CDR1 is SGHRS and CDR2 is YFSETQ. V shed 0 bases and J 3 bases; nucleotides not matched to a gene: 2. The CDR3 covers 14 residues. The CDR3 nucleotides read TGCGCCAGCAGCTTGGGACAGGGCGAAGAGACCCAGTACTTC. Translated: CASSLGQGEETQYF.

The chain uses TRBV30 and TRBJ1-1; D unclear. Germline V gives CDR1 GTSNPN, CDR2 SVGIG (reference sequence). V lost 0 bases to trimming and J lost 6 bases, with 14 bases between them. The CDR3 is 14 residues long. This CDR3 reads CAWSVIGSFPEAFF. The CDR3 DNA reads TGTGCCTGGAGTGTAATTGGCAGTTTCCCTGAAGCTTTCTTT.

V usage is TRBV15 and J usage is TRBJ2-1; D call uncertain. The length of the CDR3 is 18 residues. V was clipped by 0 bases and J by 0 bases, with 15 bases between them. Looked up from germline, CDR1 is LNHNV and CDR2 is YYDKDF (reference sequence). CDR3 amino acids: CATSRDFAISSSYNEQFF. Written as DNA, the CDR3 is TGTGCCACCAGCAGAGATTTCGCGATCTCCAGCTCCTACAATGAGCAGTTCTTC. The whole variable domain, remainder taken from reference TRBV15 and TRBJ2-1, is DAMVIQNPRYQVTQFGKPVTLSCSQTLNHNVMYWYQQKSSQAPKLLFHYYDKDFNNEADTPDNFQSRRPNTSFCFLDIRSPGLGDTAMYLCATSRDFAISSSYNEQFFGPGTRLTVL.

Concerning this clonotype: A much larger clone lies one base from this, so it may be a read error. The rearrangement joins TRBV12-3 or TRBV12-4 to TRBJ2-2; D remains ambiguous. The CDR3 contains 15 residues. Trimming took off 4 bases at V and 6 bases at J, with 15 bases between the two ends. Here the CDR3 DNA reads TGTGCCAGCAGTTCGCGGCCAGTCGAAGCCGGGGAGCTGTTTTTT. It encodes CASSSRPVEAGELFF.

This clonotype appeared a few times. The CDR3 bases are TGTGCCAGCAGGACTGGGCAGGGACCGTATGGCTACACCTTC. This codes for CASRTGQGPYGYTF. The rearrangement uses TRBV6-1 and TRBJ1-2; D might be TRBD1 (5 bases). V lost 6 bases, J lost 5 bases, and 16 bases lay in between. From germline, CDR1 is MNHNS and CDR2 SASEGT. The CDR3 loop spans 14 amino acids.

This clonotype was picked up a small number of times. The chain links TRBV10-1 to TRBJ2-7; 9 bases map to TRBD1. V lost 3 bases to trimming and J lost 5 bases; unmatched junction nucleotides: 5. The CDR3 sequence is 14 residues long. From germline, CDR1 is WNHNN and CDR2 SYGVQD (reference sequence). CDR3: CASSEQGASDEQYV. CDR3 DNA sequence: TGCGCCAGCAGTGAACAGGGGGCCTCGGACGAGCAGTACGTC.

The CDR3 DNA reads TGTGCCAGCAGCTTAGGGAGCCCGATGGGGTCCAAACCCTACGAGCAGTACGTC. Amino acid sequence: CASSLGSPMGSKPYEQYV. The chain couples TRBV11-1 to TRBJ2-7, with D unclear. The CDR3 runs 18 residues. The V gene's germline CDR1 is SGHAT and CDR2 FQDESV (reference sequence). V lost 1 base and J 2 bases, leaving 21 bases between the germline ends.

This clonotype was counted only a few times. The CDR3 bases are TGCGCCAGCAGCTTACAGGTCCAAGAGACCCAGTACTTC. This gives the protein CASSLQVQETQYF. The chain recombines TRBV5-1 with TRBJ2-5; perhaps TRBD1 as D (5 bases). Trimming took 2 bases from V and 1 from J, leaving 6 bases between them. The CDR3 runs 13 residues. In germline, CDR1 is SGHRS, CDR2 YFSETQ.

The chain recombines TRBV12-3 or TRBV12-4 with TRBJ1-1; D not certain. The CDR3 runs to 14 residues. The V and J ends lost 7 bases and 1 base respectively, with 13 bases between them. DNA of the CDR3: TGTGCCAGCACCCCGGACCTTAAGAACACTGAAGCTTTCTTT. This encodes CASTPDLKNTEAFF.

There are many counts of this clonotype. The V call is TRBV12-3 or TRBV12-4, the J call TRBJ1-5, with D hard to call. V lost 6 bases, J lost 9 bases, and 12 bases lay in between. The CDR3 is made up of 12 amino acids. CDR3: CASSPRRWPQHF. The CDR3 nucleotides read TGTGCCAGCAGCCCAAGACGGTGGCCCCAGCATTTT.

This rearrangement joins TRBV5-1 to TRBJ2-3; D ambiguous. The CDR3 consists of 14 residues. The germline V gene encodes CDR1 SGHRS and CDR2 YFSETQ. V gave up 5 bases and J gave up 2 bases, with 12 bases separating them. CDR3 sequence (DNA): TGCGCCAGCAGGCTAGAGTCCCACACAGATACGCAGTATTTT. Translating it yields CASRLESHTDTQYF.

This clonotype occurred many times. The chain employs TRBV5-1 and TRBJ2-1, with D uncertain. CDR1 SGHRS and CDR2 YFSETQ come from the germline V gene. The CDR3 runs to 13 residues. V was shortened by 5 bases and J by 12 bases, with 18 bases between the two germline ends. CDR3 loop: CASSPDSNGLQFF. In DNA form, the CDR3 reads TGCGCCAGCAGTCCTGACTCTAACGGGCTGCAGTTCTTC.

This clonotype was observed a few times. V usage is TRBV5-1 and J usage is TRBJ1-2; perhaps TRBD1 as D (5 bases). Germline CDR1 reads SGHRS; CDR2 reads YFSETQ. The CDR3 consists of 14 residues. The V end was cut by 3 bases, the J end by 6 bases, with 15 bases between. The CDR3 DNA is TGCGCCAGCAGCTCGGGGGGTCAGGGACATGGCTACACCTTC. It translates to CASSSGGQGHGYTF.

The CDR3 bases are TGTGCCAGCAGCCGGAGGAGACCCTACGAGCAGTACGTC. It is translated as CASSRRRPYEQYV. This chain links TRBV5-6 with TRBJ2-7; maybe TRBD2 (5 bases). The V and J ends lost 4 bases and 2 bases respectively, with 10 bases between them. Germline lookup yields CDR1 SGHDT and CDR2 YYEEEE. The CDR3 consists of 13 residues.